One sample yielded the 10 T cell receptor beta chains listed below, sequenced in a study of blood T cell repertoires in COVID-19. Clones were sequenced by immunoSEQ multiplex PCR, and TCRdb holds only the in-frame ones, with some missing. The sample lists roughly 200,000 clones; around four fifths were seen once. Specimen: peripheral blood. The receptor set was obtained from a woman older than 75 with COVID-19, enrolled during active disease.

The chain couples TRBV27 to TRBJ2-7; tentatively, D is TRBD2 (5 bases). This CDR3 has 16 amino acids. Germline V gives CDR1 MNHEY, CDR2 SMNVEV (reference sequence). Trimming took 6 bases from V and 1 from J, leaving 19 bases between them. CDR3 DNA: TGTGCCAGCAGATCCCAAGCGGCTGAGAAATCCTACGAGCAGTACTTC. It translates to CASRSQAAEKSYEQYF.

On this clone itself: This sample includes further DNA sequences coding for the same CDR3. The chain is built from TRBV5-1 and TRBJ1-4; the D is unclear. The CDR3 contains 13 residues. V dropped 0 bases and J dropped 8 bases, with 8 bases sitting between them. Per germline, CDR1 SGHRS and CDR2 YFSETQ. Here the CDR3 reads CASSLGGDEKLFF. In DNA form, the CDR3 reads TGCGCCAGCAGCTTGGGCGGTGACGAAAAACTGTTTTTT. Supplemented by reference TRBV5-1 and TRBJ1-4, the full variable domain reads KAGVTQTPRYLIKTRGQQVTLSCSPISGHRSVSWYQQTPGQGLQFLFEYFSETQRNKGNFPGRFSGRQFSNSRSEMNVSTLELGDSALYLCASSLGGDEKLFFGSGTQLSVL.

This clone occurred a few times. V gene TRBV7-2 combines with J gene TRBJ2-7; 12 bases align to TRBD2. V trimming: 0 bases; J trimming: 0 bases; junction bases outside the gene matches: 6. Germline lookup yields CDR1 SGHTA and CDR2 FQGNSA. This CDR3 contains 18 residues. CDR3 in amino acids: CASSLAASGGGLSYEQYF. CDR3 bases: TGTGCCAGCAGCTTAGCGGCTAGCGGGGGGGGCCTCTCCTACGAGCAGTACTTC.

The chain uses TRBV2 and TRBJ2-5, with D maybe TRBD1 (6 bases). The CDR3 covers 12 residues. Germline values: CDR1 SNHLY, CDR2 FYNNEI. V was shortened by 6 bases and J by 2 bases, with 7 bases between the two germline ends. CDR3 in DNA: TGTGCCAGCAGAAGGGGGCAAGAGACCCAGTACTTC. This gives the protein CASRRGQETQYF.

This clone was seen a single time. The V and J genes are TRBV5-1 and TRBJ2-3, with 9 bases aligning to TRBD2. The V segment lost 6 bases and the J segment 2 bases; nucleotides outside the gene matches: 10. CDR3 length: 16 amino acids. Germline V CDR1 and CDR2: SGHRS, YFSETQ. The CDR3 loop reads CASMLGSSGITDTQYF. The CDR3, as DNA: TGCGCCAGCATGCTAGGGTCTAGCGGGATCACAGATACGCAGTATTTT.

This chain connects TRBV7-2 to TRBJ1-4; D is possibly TRBD1 (6 bases). The germline V gene has CDR1 SGHTA and CDR2 FQGNSA. V shed 5 bases and J shed 7 bases, with 11 bases lying between them. This CDR3 is 13 amino acids long. The CDR3 nucleotides read TGTGCCAGCAGCCCTGGGGGCAGTGAAAAACTGTTTTTT. Translating gives CASSPGGSEKLFF. Drawing the rest from reference TRBV7-2 and TRBJ1-4, the complete variable domain is GAGVSQSPSNKVTEKGKDVELRCDPISGHTALYWYRQSLGQGLEFLIYFQGNSAPDKSGLPSDRFSAERTGGSVSTLTIQRTQQEDSAVYLCASSPGGSEKLFFGSGTQLSVL.

This clone has a handful of counts. The V and J genes are TRBV30 and TRBJ2-1, with D unresolved. This CDR3 spans 12 amino acids. The germline V gene has CDR1 GTSNPN and CDR2 SVGIG (reference sequence). The V end lost 5 bases, the J end lost 1 base, and 6 bases lay between the germline ends. The CDR3 region is CAWGPSYNEQFF. CDR3 coding DNA: TGTGCCTGGGGTCCTTCCTACAATGAGCAGTTCTTC.

This sequence joins TRBV19 and TRBJ1-2, with a tentative D call TRBD1 (6 bases). V dropped 5 bases and J dropped 8 bases, with 18 bases sitting between them. The CDR3 runs to 14 residues. CDR1 is LNHDA, CDR2 SQIVND, per germline (reference sequence). In nucleotides, the CDR3 is TGTGCCAGTAGTGCCCCCCAGGGGTCCGGAGGCTACACCTTC. It specifies CASSAPQGSGGYTF.

In the case of this clone: Different DNA sequences within this sample yield the same CDR3. This sequence joins TRBV6-2 or TRBV6-3 and TRBJ1-2; weak D call: TRBD1 (6 bases). CDR3 length: 13 residues. The germline CDR1 and CDR2 sequences are MNHEY and SVGEGT. Trimming pared 6 bases from V and 2 bases from J, leaving 10 bases between. In DNA, the CDR3 is TGTGCCAGCAGCACCGGACAGAACTATGGCTACACCTTC. Amino acids: CASSTGQNYGYTF.

This clone was detected a few times. The J gene is TRBJ1-5, the V gene TRBV27; 8 positions agree with TRBD1. V lost 8 bases to trimming and J lost 0 bases; unmatched junction nucleotides: 6. The germline gives CDR1 MNHEY, CDR2 SMNVEV (reference sequence). This CDR3 spans 15 amino acids. In DNA form, the CDR3 reads TGTGCCAGCCGACAGGGGACGGTTAGCAATCAGCCCCAGCATTTT. It encodes CASRQGTVSNQPQHF.